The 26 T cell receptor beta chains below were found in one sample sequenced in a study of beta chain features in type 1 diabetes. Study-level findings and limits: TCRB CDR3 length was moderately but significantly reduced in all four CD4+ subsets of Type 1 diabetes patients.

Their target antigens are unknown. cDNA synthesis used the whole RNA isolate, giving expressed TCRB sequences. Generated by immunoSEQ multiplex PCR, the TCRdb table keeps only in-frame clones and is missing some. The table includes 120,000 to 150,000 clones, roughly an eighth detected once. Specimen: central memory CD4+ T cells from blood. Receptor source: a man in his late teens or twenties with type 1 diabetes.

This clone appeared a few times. As DNA, the CDR3 is TGTGCCAGCAGCCAAGAATTTAGGCAGTTCGCCGGTGGCTACACCTTC. Protein: CASSQEFRQFAGGYTF. The rearrangement joins TRBV4-2 to TRBJ1-2, with no clear D. Per the germline V gene, CDR1 is LGHNA and CDR2 is YNFKEQ. V was pared by 0 bases and J by 7 bases, with 18 bases between. CDR3 length: 16 amino acids.

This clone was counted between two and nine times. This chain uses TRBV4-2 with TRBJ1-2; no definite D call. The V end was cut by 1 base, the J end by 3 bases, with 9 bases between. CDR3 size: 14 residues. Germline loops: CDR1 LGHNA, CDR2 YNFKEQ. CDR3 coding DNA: TGTGCCAGCAGCCAAGCGGGGAGGGACTATGGCTACACCTTC. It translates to CASSQAGRDYGYTF.

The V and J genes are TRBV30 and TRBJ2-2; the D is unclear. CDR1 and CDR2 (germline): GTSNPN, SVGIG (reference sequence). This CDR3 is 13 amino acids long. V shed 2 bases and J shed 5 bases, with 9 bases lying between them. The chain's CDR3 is CAWSRRLTGELFF. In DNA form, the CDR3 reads TGTGCCTGGAGTAGGCGTCTAACCGGGGAGCTGTTTTTT.

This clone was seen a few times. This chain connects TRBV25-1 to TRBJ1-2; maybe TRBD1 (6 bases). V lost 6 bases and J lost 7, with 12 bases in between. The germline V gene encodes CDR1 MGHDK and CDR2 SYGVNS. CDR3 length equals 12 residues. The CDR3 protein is CASSPDRSGYTF. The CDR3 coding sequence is TGTGCCAGCAGCCCAGACAGGTCTGGCTACACCTTC.

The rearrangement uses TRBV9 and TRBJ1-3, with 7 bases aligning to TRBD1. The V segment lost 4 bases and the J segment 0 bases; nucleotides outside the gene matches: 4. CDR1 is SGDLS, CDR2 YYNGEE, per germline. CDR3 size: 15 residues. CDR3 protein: CASSPQGYSGNTIYF. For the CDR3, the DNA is TGTGCCAGCAGCCCACAGGGGTACTCTGGAAACACCATATATTTT.

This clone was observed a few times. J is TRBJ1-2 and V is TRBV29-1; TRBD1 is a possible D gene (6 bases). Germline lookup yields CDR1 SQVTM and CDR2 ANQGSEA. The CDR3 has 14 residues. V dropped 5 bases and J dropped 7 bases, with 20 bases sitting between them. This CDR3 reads CSVTGQSLAGGYTF. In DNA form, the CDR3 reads TGCAGCGTTACAGGACAGAGCCTTGCTGGTGGCTACACCTTC.

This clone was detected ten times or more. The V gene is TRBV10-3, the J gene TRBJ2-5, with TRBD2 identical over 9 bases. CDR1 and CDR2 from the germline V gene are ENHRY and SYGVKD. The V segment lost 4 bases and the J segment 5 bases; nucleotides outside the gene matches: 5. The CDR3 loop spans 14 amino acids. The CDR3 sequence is CAISVAGGPETQYF. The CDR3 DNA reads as TGTGCCATCAGTGTGGCGGGGGGGCCGGAGACCCAGTACTTC.

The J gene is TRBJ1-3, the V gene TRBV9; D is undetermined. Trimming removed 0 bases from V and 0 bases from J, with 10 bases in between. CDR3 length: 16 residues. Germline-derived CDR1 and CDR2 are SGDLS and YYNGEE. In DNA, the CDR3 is TGTGCCAGCAGCGTAGATCCGGGGAACTCTGGAAACACCATATATTTT. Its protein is CASSVDPGNSGNTIYF.

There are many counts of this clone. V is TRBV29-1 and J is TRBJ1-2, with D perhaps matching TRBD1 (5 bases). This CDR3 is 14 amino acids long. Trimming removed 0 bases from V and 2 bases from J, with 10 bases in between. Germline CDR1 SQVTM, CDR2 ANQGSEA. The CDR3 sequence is CSVEDNEGNYGYTF. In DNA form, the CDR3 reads TGCAGCGTTGAAGATAACGAGGGGAACTATGGCTACACCTTC.

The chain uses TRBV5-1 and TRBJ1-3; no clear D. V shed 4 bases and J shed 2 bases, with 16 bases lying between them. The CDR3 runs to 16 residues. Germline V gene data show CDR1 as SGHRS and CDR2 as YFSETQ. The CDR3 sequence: CASSPQSEIPGNTIYF. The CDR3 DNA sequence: TGCGCCAGCAGCCCGCAAAGTGAGATACCTGGAAACACCATATATTTT.

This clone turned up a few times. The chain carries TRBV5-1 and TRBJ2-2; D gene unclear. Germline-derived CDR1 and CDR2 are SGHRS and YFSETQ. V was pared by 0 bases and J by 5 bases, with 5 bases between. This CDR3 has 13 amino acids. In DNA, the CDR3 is TGCGCCAGCAGCTTGGACCGAACCGGGGAGCTGTTTTTT. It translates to CASSLDRTGELFF.

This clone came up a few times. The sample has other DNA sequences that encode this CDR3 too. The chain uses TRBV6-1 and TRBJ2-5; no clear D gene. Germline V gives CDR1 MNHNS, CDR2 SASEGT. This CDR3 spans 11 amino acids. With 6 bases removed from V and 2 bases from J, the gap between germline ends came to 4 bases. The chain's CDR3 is CASREQETQYF. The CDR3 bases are TGTGCCAGCAGGGAACAAGAGACCCAGTACTTC.

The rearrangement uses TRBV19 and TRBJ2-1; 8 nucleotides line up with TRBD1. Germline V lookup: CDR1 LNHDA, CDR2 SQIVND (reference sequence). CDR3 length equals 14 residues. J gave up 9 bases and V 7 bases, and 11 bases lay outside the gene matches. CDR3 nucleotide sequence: TGTGCCAGTATCCGGGACAGGTCTGGGGGTGAGCAGTTCTTC. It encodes CASIRDRSGGEQFF. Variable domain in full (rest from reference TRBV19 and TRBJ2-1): DGGITQSPKYLFRKEGQNVTLSCEQNLNHDAMYWYRQDPGQGLRLIYYSQIVNDFQKGDIAEGYSVSREKKESFPLTVTSAQKNPTAFYLCASIRDRSGGEQFFGPGTRLTVL.

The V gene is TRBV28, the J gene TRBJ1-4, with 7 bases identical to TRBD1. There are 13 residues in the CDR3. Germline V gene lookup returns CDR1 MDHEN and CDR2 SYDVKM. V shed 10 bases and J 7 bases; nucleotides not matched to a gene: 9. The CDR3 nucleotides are TGTGCCACCACGACAGGGTCGGTTGAAAAACTGTTTTTT. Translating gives CATTTGSVEKLFF. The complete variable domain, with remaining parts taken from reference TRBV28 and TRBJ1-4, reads DVKVTQSSRYLVKRTGEKVFLECVQDMDHENMFWYRQDPGLGLRLIYFSYDVKMKEKGDIPEGYSVSREKKERFSLILESASTNQTSMYLCATTTGSVEKLFFGSGTQLSVL.

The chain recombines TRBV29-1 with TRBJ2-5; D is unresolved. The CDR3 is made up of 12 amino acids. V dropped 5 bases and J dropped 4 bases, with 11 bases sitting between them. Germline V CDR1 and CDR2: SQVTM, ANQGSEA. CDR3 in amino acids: CSVQSDIETQYF. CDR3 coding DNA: TGCAGCGTTCAAAGTGATATAGAGACCCAGTACTTC. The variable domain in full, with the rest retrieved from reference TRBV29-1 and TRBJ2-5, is SAVISQKPSRDICQRGTSLTIQCQVDSQVTMMFWYRQQPGQSLTLIATANQGSEATYESGFVIDKFPISRPNLTFSTLTVSNMSPEDSSIYLCSVQSDIETQYFGPGTRLLVL.

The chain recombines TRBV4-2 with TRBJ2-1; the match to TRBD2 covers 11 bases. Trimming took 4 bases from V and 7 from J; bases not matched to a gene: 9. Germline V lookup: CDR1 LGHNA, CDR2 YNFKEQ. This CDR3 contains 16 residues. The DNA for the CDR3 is TGTGCCAGCAGCCGATCGGCCGGGACTAGCGGAAATGAGCAGTTCTTC. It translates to CASSRSAGTSGNEQFF.

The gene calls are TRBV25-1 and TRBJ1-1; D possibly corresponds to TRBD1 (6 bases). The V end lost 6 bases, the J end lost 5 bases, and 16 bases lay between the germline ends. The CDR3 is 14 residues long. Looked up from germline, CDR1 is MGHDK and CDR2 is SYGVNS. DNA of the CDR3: TGTGCCAGCAGGGCTACAGGGAGGTCGACTGAAGCTTTCTTT. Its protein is CASRATGRSTEAFF.

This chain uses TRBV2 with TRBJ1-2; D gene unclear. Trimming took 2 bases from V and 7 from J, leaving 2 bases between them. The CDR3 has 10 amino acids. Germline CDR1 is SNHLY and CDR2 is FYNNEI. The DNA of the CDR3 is TGTGCCAGCAGTGAAATTGGCTACACCTTC. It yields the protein CASSEIGYTF.

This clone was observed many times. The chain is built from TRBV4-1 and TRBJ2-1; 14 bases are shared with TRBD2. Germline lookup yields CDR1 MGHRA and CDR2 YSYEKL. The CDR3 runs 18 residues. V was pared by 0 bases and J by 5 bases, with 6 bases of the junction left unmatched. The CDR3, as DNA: TGCGCCAGCAGCCAAGAGACTAGCGGGGGGGCATTGGACAATGAGCAGTTCTTC. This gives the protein CASSQETSGGALDNEQFF.

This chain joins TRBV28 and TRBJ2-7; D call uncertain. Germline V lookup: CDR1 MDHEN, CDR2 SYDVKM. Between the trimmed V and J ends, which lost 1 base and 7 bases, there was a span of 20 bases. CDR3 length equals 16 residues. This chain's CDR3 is CASSLSEGKEIGEQYF. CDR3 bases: TGTGCCAGCAGTTTATCGGAAGGGAAGGAGATTGGGGAGCAGTACTTC.

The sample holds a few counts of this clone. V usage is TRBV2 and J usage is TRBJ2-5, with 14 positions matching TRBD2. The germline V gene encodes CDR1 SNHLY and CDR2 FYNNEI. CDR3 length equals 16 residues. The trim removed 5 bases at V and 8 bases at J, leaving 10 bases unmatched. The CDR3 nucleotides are TGTGCCAGCAGTCCCGGACTAGCGGGGGGAGTAGAAACCCAGTACTTC. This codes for CASSPGLAGGVETQYF.

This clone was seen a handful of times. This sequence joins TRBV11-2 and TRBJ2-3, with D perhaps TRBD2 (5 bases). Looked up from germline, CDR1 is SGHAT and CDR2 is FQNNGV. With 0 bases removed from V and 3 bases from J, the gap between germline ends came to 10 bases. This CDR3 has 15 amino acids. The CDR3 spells CASSLDPRTTDTQYF. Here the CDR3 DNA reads TGTGCCAGCAGCTTAGATCCCCGGACTACAGATACGCAGTATTTT. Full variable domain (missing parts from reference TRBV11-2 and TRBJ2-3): EAGVAQSPRYKIIEKRQSVAFWCNPISGHATLYWYQQILGQGPKLLIQFQNNGVVDDSQLPKDRFSAERLKGVDSTLKIQPAKLEDSAVYLCASSLDPRTTDTQYFGPGTRLTVL.

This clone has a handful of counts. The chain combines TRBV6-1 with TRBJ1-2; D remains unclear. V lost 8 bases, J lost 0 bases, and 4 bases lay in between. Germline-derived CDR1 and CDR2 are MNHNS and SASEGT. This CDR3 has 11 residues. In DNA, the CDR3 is TGTGCCAGCCTGCCTAACTATGGCTACACCTTC. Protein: CASLPNYGYTF.

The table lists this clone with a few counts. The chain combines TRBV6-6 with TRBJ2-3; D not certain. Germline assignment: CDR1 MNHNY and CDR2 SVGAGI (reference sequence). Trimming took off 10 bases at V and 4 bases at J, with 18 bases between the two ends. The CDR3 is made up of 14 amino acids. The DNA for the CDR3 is TGTGCCACCAAGGCCTCACTCAGTTCAGATACGCAGTATTTT. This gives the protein CATKASLSSDTQYF.

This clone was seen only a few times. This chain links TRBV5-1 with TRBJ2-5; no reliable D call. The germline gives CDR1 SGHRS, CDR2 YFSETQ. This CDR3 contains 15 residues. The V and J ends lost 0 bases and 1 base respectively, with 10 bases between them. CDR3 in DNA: TGCGCCAGCAGCTTGGGAACCGTACTCCAAGAGACCCAGTACTTC. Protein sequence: CASSLGTVLQETQYF.

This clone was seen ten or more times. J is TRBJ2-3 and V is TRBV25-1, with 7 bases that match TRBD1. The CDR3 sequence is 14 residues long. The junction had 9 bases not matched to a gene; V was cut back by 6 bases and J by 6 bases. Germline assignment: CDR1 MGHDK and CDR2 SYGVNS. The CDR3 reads CASRAGTDRDTQYF. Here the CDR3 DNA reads TGTGCCAGCAGGGCCGGGACAGATAGGGATACGCAGTATTTT.